This TCR beta chain was recorded in a study of CD8+ T cells in alopecia areata. Unmatched junction bases numbered 7, after V lost 4 bases and J lost 3 bases. The germline V gene encodes CDR1 MGHRA and CDR2 YSYEKL. CDR3 size: 15 residues. With respect to this clone: Its target is unknown.

Study findings and constraints: Sequencing of scalp tissue also captures the resident alphabeta T cells of normal skin. Normal scalp had lower clonality than lesional scalp, with alopecia totalis/universalis lesions showing this most strongly.

Isolated RNA was reverse transcribed into cDNA used as the sequencing template. Using immunoSEQ multiplex PCR, the repertoire was profiled, and TCRdb retains in-frame clones only, with some absent. In the table there are 150,000 to 200,000 clones, roughly 60% of which are singletons. This receptor was taken from a human donor in good health. Sequenced material: CD4+ T cells sorted from blood. This chain uses TRBV4-1 with TRBJ2-5, with TRBD1 matching 8 bases. The CDR3 spells CASSPMTGAKETQYF. CDR3 bases: TGCGCCAGCAGCCCGATGACAGGGGCCAAAGAGACCCAGTACTTC.